These 15 T cell receptor beta chains were sequenced from one sample in a study of T cell repertoires in cytomegalovirus infection. Each CDR3 protein gets one entry after TCRdb re-called the reads with MiXCR. The sample includes approximately 750,000 distinct CDR3 sequences, about a third seen only once; the top ten take roughly 2.8%. Sequenced material: PBMCs. These receptors were obtained from a human donor in good health (CMV status not recorded). Some clones in this sample may be carry-over from other donors' samples.

This clonotype has just a few counts. The chain recombines TRBV28 with TRBJ2-5; 7 nucleotides align to TRBD1. The CDR3 totals 17 residues. The germline V gene has CDR1 MDHEN and CDR2 SYDVKM. The V and J ends lost 3 bases and 2 bases, in that order; junction bases with no gene match: 12. In DNA form, the CDR3 reads TGTGCCAGCAGTTTGTTTAGTCGGCACAGGGGACAAGAGACCCAGTACTTC. This sequence encodes CASSLFSRHRGQETQYF.

This clonotype was observed a handful of times. The chain couples TRBV6-5 to TRBJ1-3, with D hard to call. Germline V gene data show CDR1 as MNHEY and CDR2 as SVGAGI. V lost 7 bases to trimming and J lost 2 bases, with 18 bases between them. The CDR3 has 16 amino acids. CDR3 nucleotide sequence: TGTGCCAGCATGGAGGGAGCGGGTACTCCTGGAAACACCATATATTTT. Translating gives CASMEGAGTPGNTIYF.

This clonotype was recorded a few times. V and J are TRBV5-1 and TRBJ1-2; TRBD1 might be the D (6 bases). This CDR3 comprises 15 residues. Trimming pared 0 bases from V and 8 bases from J, leaving 17 bases between. Germline CDR1 SGHRS, CDR2 YFSETQ. The CDR3 DNA sequence: TGCGCCAGCAGCTTGGTATCACCAGGGGTGCACGGCTACACCTTC. It specifies CASSLVSPGVHGYTF.

The chain is built from TRBV7-8 and TRBJ1-2; 7 nucleotides agree with TRBD1. This CDR3 is 14 amino acids long. The V segment lost 5 bases and the J segment 1 base; nucleotides outside the gene matches: 4. CDR1 is SGHVS and CDR2 is FQNEAQ in the germline V gene. CDR3 in amino acids: CASSAGQHNYGYTF. DNA of the CDR3: TGTGCCAGCAGCGCGGGACAGCATAACTATGGCTACACCTTC.

This clonotype was counted only a few times. This chain connects TRBV7-2 to TRBJ1-4, with a possible D match to TRBD1 (6 bases). CDR1 SGHTA and CDR2 FQGNSA come from the germline V gene. V lost 7 bases to trimming and J lost 3 bases, with 12 bases between them. The CDR3 length is 14 residues. The CDR3 reads CASTPQGPNEKLFF. DNA of the CDR3: TGTGCCAGCACCCCGCAGGGGCCTAATGAAAAACTGTTTTTT.

The V and J genes are TRBV20-1 and TRBJ2-2, with unresolved D. V was clipped by 6 bases and J by 0 bases, with 11 bases between them. CDR3 length equals 14 residues. The germline V gene has CDR1 DFQATT and CDR2 SNEGSKA (reference sequence). The CDR3 loop reads CSAPGSPNTGELFF. The CDR3 bases are TGCAGTGCCCCCGGCAGCCCGAACACCGGGGAGCTGTTTTTT.

The chain carries TRBV20-1 and TRBJ2-2, with D unclear. Germline values: CDR1 DFQATT, CDR2 SNEGSKA (reference sequence). The V gene lost 0 bases and the J gene lost 0 bases, with 5 bases spanning the gap. This CDR3 contains 14 residues. CDR3 amino acids: CSAREGPNTGELFF. In DNA, the CDR3 is TGCAGTGCTAGAGAAGGTCCGAACACCGGGGAGCTGTTTTTT.

The chain's CDR3 is CSVAAVNTEAFF. Written as DNA, the CDR3 is TGCAGCGTTGCGGCGGTGAACACTGAAGCTTTCTTT. V is TRBV29-1 and J is TRBJ1-1; D is unresolved. Trimming removed 4 bases from V and 0 bases from J, with 6 bases in between. The germline V gene encodes CDR1 SQVTM and CDR2 ANQGSEA. The CDR3 contains 12 residues.

The chain is built from TRBV20-1 and TRBJ2-7, with D possibly TRBD1 on 5 matching bases. The CDR3 consists of 13 residues. V lost 6 bases and J lost 2, with 14 bases in between. The V gene's germline CDR1 is DFQATT and CDR2 SNEGSKA (reference sequence). CDR3 coding DNA: TGCAGTGCAACCCCCAGGGTCACCTACGAGCAGTACTTC. Translated: CSATPRVTYEQYF.

This chain connects TRBV6-1 to TRBJ2-7; D unclear. V lost 3 bases to trimming and J lost 3 bases, with 18 bases between them. CDR3 length equals 16 residues. Germline assignment: CDR1 MNHNS and CDR2 SASEGT. For the CDR3, the DNA is TGTGCCAGCAGTGATCTCAGTAAGGGAAGGGACTACGAGCAGTACTTC. As protein: CASSDLSKGRDYEQYF.

This clonotype was seen only a few times. This chain uses TRBV27 with TRBJ1-1; tentative D call: TRBD1 (6 bases). CDR3 length: 12 amino acids. Trimming shortened V by 4 bases and J by 10 bases, and 13 bases separated the two germline ends. Per germline, CDR1 MNHEY and CDR2 SMNVEV (reference sequence). This chain's CDR3 is CASSSQGNSAFF. The CDR3 nucleotides read TGTGCCAGCAGTTCCCAGGGGAATTCAGCTTTCTTT.

This clonotype was seen just once. The chain employs TRBV19 and TRBJ2-1; tentative D call: TRBD2 (5 bases). Germline loops: CDR1 LNHDA, CDR2 SQIVND (reference sequence). V shed 0 bases and J shed 2 bases, with 11 bases lying between them. The CDR3 extends over 16 amino acids. As DNA, the CDR3 is TGTGCCAGTAGTATAGAACTAGACTACGCCTACAATGAGCAGTTCTTC. Its translation is CASSIELDYAYNEQFF.

This clonotype was seen many times. The chain has TRBV5-1 and TRBJ2-5; 9 bases align to TRBD1. V was clipped by 3 bases and J by 5 bases; unmatched bases: 5. Germline loops: CDR1 SGHRS, CDR2 YFSETQ. The CDR3 sequence is 14 residues long. In DNA form, the CDR3 reads TGCGCCAGCAGCTCGGGACAGGGAGGCGAGACCCAGTACTTC. Amino acids: CASSSGQGGETQYF.

Concerning this clonotype: At one end, the junction sequence differs from germline, possibly due to a read error. This chain connects TRBV7-3 to TRBJ1-1, with D unresolved. Germline values: CDR1 SGHTA, CDR2 FQGTGA. CDR3 length: 13 residues. The CDR3 bases are TGTGCCAGAAGCTTAGCGGAGGGCACGGAAGATTTCTTT. It specifies CARSLAEGTEDFF.

This chain joins TRBV18 and TRBJ2-7; D gene uncertain. The germline V gene encodes CDR1 KGHSH and CDR2 LQKENI. This CDR3 contains 15 residues. Deletions cut 2 bases from V and 1 base from J, with 12 bases between. The CDR3 DNA reads as TGTGCCAGCTCACCAACGGAGCTACCTTCCTACGAGCAGTACTTC. It encodes CASSPTELPSYEQYF.